This T cell receptor (beta chain) was captured in a study of regulatory T cells in long-lasting Graves disease. Broader study findings: Preferential use of TRBV28, TRBJ1-2 and TRBJ2-5 was seen in persistent disease. Relative to newly diagnosed Graves' patients, persistent ones had lower TCR diversity.

According to the study, TCR beta libraries were built with iRepertoire HTBI primers and CDR3-region Arm-PCR. TCRdb ran MiXCR on the multiplex PCR reads and lists one entry per CDR3 protein. The sample contains about 520,000 distinct CDR3 sequences, around 12% of which appear only once. This clonotype was detected ten times or more. Its target is unknown. This CDR3 spans 16 amino acids. Germline values: CDR1 SGHAT, CDR2 FQNNGV. V gave up 4 bases and J gave up 5 bases; unmatched junction bases: 9. Time point denoted: newly diagnosed GD, antithyroid drugs for less than 3 months. TCR sequences were obtained from RNA taken from PBMCs. Diagnosis followed American Thyroid Association guidelines for Graves' disease. Roughly 9.6-milliliter peripheral blood samples went into EDTA tubes. These sequences were also reported in another study, on T cells in Graves' hyperthyroidism and ophthalmopathy.

The source was peripheral blood mononuclear cells (PBMCs), collected at new diagnosis, from a patient treated with antithyroid drugs. This receptor was obtained from a young woman with Graves disease. The V and J genes are TRBV11-2 and TRBJ2-1; 9 bases fit TRBD2. The chain's CDR3 is CASSSPTSGPNNEQFF. The CDR3 DNA is TGTGCCAGCAGCTCCCCGACTAGCGGACCAAACAATGAGCAGTTCTTC.